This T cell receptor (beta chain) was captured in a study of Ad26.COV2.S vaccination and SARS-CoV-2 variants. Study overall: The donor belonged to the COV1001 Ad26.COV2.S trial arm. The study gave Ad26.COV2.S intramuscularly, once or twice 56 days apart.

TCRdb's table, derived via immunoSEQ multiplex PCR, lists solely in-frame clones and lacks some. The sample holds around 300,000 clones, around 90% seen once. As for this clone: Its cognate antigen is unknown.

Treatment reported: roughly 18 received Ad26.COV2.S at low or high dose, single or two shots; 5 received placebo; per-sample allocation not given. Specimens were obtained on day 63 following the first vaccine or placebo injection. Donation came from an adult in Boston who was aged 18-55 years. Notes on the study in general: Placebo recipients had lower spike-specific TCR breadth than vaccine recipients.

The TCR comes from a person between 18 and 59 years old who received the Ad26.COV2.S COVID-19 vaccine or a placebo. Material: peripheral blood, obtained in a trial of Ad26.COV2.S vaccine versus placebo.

CDR3 in amino acids: CASSLDRRQNYGYTF. DNA of the CDR3: TGTGCCAGCAGCTTGGATCGCAGGCAGAACTATGGCTACACCTTC. The chain couples TRBV5-4 to TRBJ1-2; D is undetermined. Trimming removed 0 bases at V and 2 bases at J, with 11 bases between. The CDR3 consists of 15 residues. Germline CDR1 SGHNT, CDR2 YYREEE (reference sequence). Supplemented by reference TRBV5-4 and TRBJ1-2, the full variable domain reads ETGVTQSPTHLIKTRGQQVTLRCSSQSGHNTVSWYQQALGQGPQFIFQYYREEENGRGNFPPRFSGLQFPNYSSELNVNALELDDSALYLCASSLDRRQNYGYTFGSGTRLTVV.